The clone carrying this T cell receptor beta chain appeared a few times. The sample belongs to a study of shared clonotypes between healthy human individuals. Across the whole study: CD8 memory received one plate per donor, CD8 naive two, CD4 memory three and CD4 naive three.

CD45RO-negative, CCR7-selected cells formed the naive CD8 fraction, which excluded terminally differentiated effector memory CD45RA+ cells. Germline CDR1 and CDR2: GTSNPN and SVGIG (reference sequence). The CDR3 sequence is 13 residues long. The V and J ends lost 3 bases and 11 bases respectively, with 20 bases between them. In the original analysis: ImmunoSEQ yielded junction-only sequences lacking quality scores, so filtering differed. Sequenced by immunoSEQ multiplex PCR; TCRdb stores in-frame clones only, minus some. The V and J calls and clone size were taken over from that table, and D and trimming were inferred from the DNA. The sample lists roughly 2 million clones, approximately 95% occurring once.

The sample was naive CD8+ T cells sorted from blood. This chain links TRBV30 with TRBJ2-7; D possibly uses TRBD1 or TRBD2 (7 bases each). The sequence derives from a man aged 18 to 29 in good health. CDR3 sequence (DNA): TGTGCCTGGAGCAATCTAGAGGGGGCGGGGGAGTACTTC. Its protein product is CAWSNLEGAGEYF.